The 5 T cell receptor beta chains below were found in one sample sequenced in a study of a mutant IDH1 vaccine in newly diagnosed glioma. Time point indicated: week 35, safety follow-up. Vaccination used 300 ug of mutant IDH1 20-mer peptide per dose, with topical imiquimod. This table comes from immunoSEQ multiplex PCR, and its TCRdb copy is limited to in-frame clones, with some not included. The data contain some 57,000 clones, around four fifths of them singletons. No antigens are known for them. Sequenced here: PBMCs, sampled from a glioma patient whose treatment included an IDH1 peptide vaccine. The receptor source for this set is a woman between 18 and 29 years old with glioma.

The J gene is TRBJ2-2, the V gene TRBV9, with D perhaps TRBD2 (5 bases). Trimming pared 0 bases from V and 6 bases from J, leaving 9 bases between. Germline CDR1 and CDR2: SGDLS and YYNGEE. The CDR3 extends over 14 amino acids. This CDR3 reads CASSVALEAGELFF. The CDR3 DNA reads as TGTGCCAGCAGCGTAGCACTGGAGGCCGGGGAGCTGTTTTTT.

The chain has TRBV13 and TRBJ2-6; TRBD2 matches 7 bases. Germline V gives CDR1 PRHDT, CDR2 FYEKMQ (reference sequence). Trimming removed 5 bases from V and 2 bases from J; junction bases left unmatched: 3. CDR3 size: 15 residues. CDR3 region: CASSRGSPGANVLTF. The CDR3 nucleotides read TGTGCCAGCAGCCGCGGGAGTCCTGGGGCCAACGTCCTGACTTTC.

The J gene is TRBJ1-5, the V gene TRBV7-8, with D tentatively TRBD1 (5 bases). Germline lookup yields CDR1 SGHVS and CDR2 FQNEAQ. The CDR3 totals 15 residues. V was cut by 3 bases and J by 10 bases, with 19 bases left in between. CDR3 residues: CASSFAQGPLRPQHF. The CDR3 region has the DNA TGTGCCAGCAGCTTCGCCCAGGGTCCCCTCAGACCCCAGCATTTT.

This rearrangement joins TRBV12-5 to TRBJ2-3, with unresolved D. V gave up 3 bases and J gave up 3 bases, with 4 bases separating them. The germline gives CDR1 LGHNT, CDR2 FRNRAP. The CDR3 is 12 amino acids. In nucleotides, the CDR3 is TGTGCTAGTGGTTTTGGAACAGATACGCAGTATTTT. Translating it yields CASGFGTDTQYF.

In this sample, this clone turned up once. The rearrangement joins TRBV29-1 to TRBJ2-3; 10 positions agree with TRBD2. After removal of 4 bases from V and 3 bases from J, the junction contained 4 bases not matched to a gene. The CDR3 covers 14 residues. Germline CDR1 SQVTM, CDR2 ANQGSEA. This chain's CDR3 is CSVGLAGVTDTQYF. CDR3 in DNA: TGCAGCGTTGGTCTAGCGGGGGTGACAGATACGCAGTATTTT.